This TCR beta chain was sequenced during a study of CD8+ T cells in alopecia areata. Study in general: Among treated patients, oral tofacitinib was administered at 5 to 10 mg twice daily.

RNA, once extracted, was reverse transcribed into cDNA for use as the sequencing template. This table comes from immunoSEQ multiplex PCR, and its TCRdb copy is limited to in-frame clones, with some not included. The sample carries some 99,000 clones, 61% recorded once. About this clone itself: Its antigen remains unidentified.

The CDR3 extends over 12 amino acids. V dropped 5 bases and J dropped 3; count of bases not matched to a gene: 4. Germline V gene data show CDR1 as SQVTM and CDR2 as ANQGSEA. The study's findings and limits: The study found TCR sharing across patients less clear than in mice, possibly for HLA reasons. Having just one nonresponder leaves the connection between baseline CD8+ expansion and response unresolved. Tofacitinib delivered significant drops in scalp clonality and in expanded CD8+ clones among the top 100.

Treatment reported: oral pan-JAK inhibitor, 5-10 mg twice daily. This clonotype was sampled from a human donor with alopecia areata. The material was CD8+ T cells sorted from blood, obtained at week 4, from a patient treated with tofacitinib. The chain joins TRBV29-1 to TRBJ2-7; 7 bases map to TRBD1. The CDR3 loop is CSVYRQGYEQYF. The CDR3 coding sequence is TGCAGCGTTTACCGACAGGGCTACGAGCAGTACTTC.